These T cell receptor beta chains were read from a single sample in a study of radiotherapy plus CTLA-4 blockade in lung cancer. TCRdb's table, derived via immunoSEQ multiplex PCR, lists solely in-frame clones and lacks some. The table has some 41,000 clones, less than 75% seen once; the top ten hold around a quarter. This specimen consisted of peripheral blood, obtained from a patient treated with radiotherapy plus ipilimumab. These receptors were obtained from a human donor with non-small cell lung cancer who had a partial response to radiotherapy plus ipilimumab. Each CDR3 is given with its conserved first and last residue.

v_call	j_call	cdr3_length	cdr3_aa
TRBV5-5	TRBJ1-1	18	CASSRRDIVEMGATEAFF
TRBV9	TRBJ2-2	14	CASRTGGDTGELFF
TRBV19	TRBJ2-1	13	CASSIRLGQEQFF
TRBV11-2	TRBJ2-5	16	CASSQGSSGIYETQYF
TRBV14	TRBJ2-2	19	CASSQDWGQPQLNTGELFF
TRBV5-4	TRBJ2-2	14	CASSLLVSTGELFF
TRBV5-6	TRBJ1-4	13	CASSLRGFEKLFF
TRBV13	TRBJ1-1	13	CASSLGQGARAFF
TRBV7-2	TRBJ2-6	19	CASTVRRTSGLSGANVLTF
TRBV30	TRBJ2-7	12	CAWSGGGGEQYF
TRBV29-1	TRBJ2-7	15	CSAYSPDRIPYEQYF
TRBV9	TRBJ2-3	14	CASSQIGRGDTQYF
TRBV6-6	TRBJ1-1	16	CASSPGTGPSNTEAFF
TRBV28	TRBJ2-6	18	CASSTLAGGGSGANVLTF
TRBV29-1	TRBJ1-5	13	CSVREQSNQPQHF
TRBV7-2	TRBJ2-7	11	CASSHGGEQYF
TRBV19	TRBJ1-1	14	CASTVPGRGTEAFF
TRBV19	TRBJ2-4	15	CATSQGPLAKNIQYF
TRBV6-5	TRBJ1-2	14	CASSYGQGTYGYTF
TRBV5-4	TRBJ1-2	17	CASSLEGQGASNYGYTF
TRBV5-1	TRBJ2-7	13	CASSWDKSYEQYF
TRBV5-6	TRBJ2-5	15	CASSRWDNAQETQYF
TRBV7-8	TRBJ1-5	16	CASSLATGFNNQPQHF
TRBV5-1	TRBJ1-3	19	CASSLVGTGGGRSGNTIYF
TRBV7-9	TRBJ1-1	13	CASRQGLNTEAFF
TRBV11-1	TRBJ1-1	13	CASNGDWDTEAFF
TRBV12-5	TRBJ2-1	14	CASGLSLANNEQFF
TRBV10-2	TRBJ1-4	13	CASLGQANEKLFF
TRBV6-5	TRBJ2-1	15	CASSYSSGGTIKVFF
TRBV27	TRBJ1-2	16	CASSPGTALANYGYTF
TRBV7-2	TRBJ1-5	13	CATDRDSNQPQHF
TRBV7-3	TRBJ2-3	14	CASSYRAGTDTQYF
TRBV7-9	TRBJ1-2	16	CASSLAGQAGVYGYTF
TRBV19	TRBJ1-5	16	CASAPHSGDPNQPQHF
TRBV18	TRBJ1-6	15	CASSPSRDNNSPLHF
TRBV4-2	TRBJ2-2	17	CASSRITSGGVTGELFF
TRBV5-1	TRBJ1-4	16	CASRPSQGATNEKLFF
TRBV5-1	TRBJ1-1	14	CASSGTGRDTEAFF
TRBV27	TRBJ1-1	15	CASSRLQGINTEAFF
TRBV29-1	TRBJ2-3	14	CRVGTSGATDTQYF
TRBV15	TRBJ1-1	12	CATSPYRSSAFF
TRBV29-1	TRBJ2-2	13	CSVERRASGELFF
TRBV7-2	TRBJ2-2	17	CASSSTSGGANTGELFF
TRBV19	TRBJ2-2	14	CASSTYSNTGELFF
TRBV5-6	TRBJ2-7	14	CASSFPGIAYEQYF
TRBV7-2	TRBJ2-5	16	CASSDYRGQRQETQYF
TRBV5-4	TRBJ2-3	14	CASSLRGNTDTQYF
TRBV9	TRBJ1-3	18	CASSAAPLAGVSGNTIYF
TRBV27	TRBJ1-2	11	CASRDSRGYTF
TRBV6-6	TRBJ2-7	14	CASSYGANSYEQYF
TRBV11-1	TRBJ2-3	11	CASTLGDTQYF
TRBV11-2	TRBJ2-1	16	CASSLDLGVVANEQFF